One sample yielded the 9 T cell receptor beta chains listed below, sequenced in a study of cytomegalovirus exposure and HLA in healthy donors. The repertoire was sequenced with immunoSEQ multiplex PCR; TCRdb's copy has only in-frame clones and lacks some. This sample has about 160,000 clones, with about 90% found just once. Sequenced: PBMCs. The receptor source for this set is a woman aged 18-29 years in good health and CMV-seropositive.

The CDR3 sequence is CASSEALAGGTDTQYF. CDR3 sequence (DNA): TGTGCCAGCAGTGAAGCACTAGCGGGGGGCACAGATACGCAGTATTTT. The chain recombines TRBV2 with TRBJ2-3, with 11 nucleotides matching TRBD2. The CDR3 contains 16 residues. Trimming took 0 bases from V and 1 from J; bases not matched to a gene: 0. Germline loops: CDR1 SNHLY, CDR2 FYNNEI. Variable domain in full (rest from reference TRBV2 and TRBJ2-3): EPEVTQTPSHQVTQMGQEVILRCVPISNHLYFYWYRQILGQKVEFLVSFYNNEISEKSEIFDDQFSVERPDGSNFTLKIRSTKLEDSAMYFCASSEALAGGTDTQYFGPGTRLTVL.

This chain joins TRBV5-1 and TRBJ2-3, with a possible D match to TRBD2 (6 bases). V was cut by 7 bases and J by 2 bases, with 14 bases left in between. CDR3 length: 14 amino acids. Germline CDR1 is SGHRS and CDR2 is YFSETQ. Here the CDR3 reads CASLQGLFTDTQYF. CDR3 nucleotides: TGCGCCAGCCTTCAGGGACTTTTCACAGATACGCAGTATTTT.

This chain uses TRBV5-6 with TRBJ1-5; 7 nucleotides match TRBD1. The CDR3 covers 15 residues. Germline V CDR1 and CDR2: SGHDT, YYEEEE. With V trimmed by 0 bases and J by 4 bases, 4 bases remained unmatched. The CDR3 region has the DNA TGTGCCAGCAGCTTGGGGGACAGACCAAATCAGCCCCAGCATTTT. Its translation: CASSLGDRPNQPQHF.

V gene TRBV5-1 combines with J gene TRBJ1-1; 7 nucleotides match TRBD1. The trim removed 4 bases at V and 4 bases at J, leaving 10 bases unmatched. The germline V gene has CDR1 SGHRS and CDR2 YFSETQ. This CDR3 has 15 amino acids. The CDR3 here is CASSGSTGSSTEAFF. In nucleotides, the CDR3 is TGCGCCAGCAGCGGCTCGACAGGGTCGAGCACTGAAGCTTTCTTT. Variable domain in full (rest from reference TRBV5-1 and TRBJ1-1): KAGVTQTPRYLIKTRGQQVTLSCSPISGHRSVSWYQQTPGQGLQFLFEYFSETQRNKGNFPGRFSGRQFSNSRSEMNVSTLELGDSALYLCASSGSTGSSTEAFFGQGTRLTVV.

The V call is TRBV9, the J call TRBJ2-3; 7 bases align to TRBD1. The CDR3 runs 14 residues. J lost 1 base, V lost 4 bases, and 3 bases had no gene match. CDR1 and CDR2 (germline): SGDLS, YYNGEE. The CDR3 DNA reads as TGTGCCAGCAGCCCTGGACAGGGCACAGATACGCAGTATTTT. Protein product: CASSPGQGTDTQYF.

The chain carries TRBV4-1 and TRBJ2-5; D gene unclear. Germline assignment: CDR1 MGHRA and CDR2 YSYEKL. Trimming stripped 1 base from V and 1 base from J, with 7 bases between. CDR3 length: 14 residues. The CDR3 DNA reads as TGCGCCAGCAGCCAAGGCTGGGCCCAAGAGACCCAGTACTTC. Protein: CASSQGWAQETQYF.

V is TRBV5-6 and J is TRBJ2-3; a weak D match, TRBD2 (6 bases). The length of the CDR3 is 13 residues. Trimming cost V 4 bases and J 4 bases, with 10 bases left between them. CDR1 and CDR2 (germline): SGHDT, YYEEEE. The CDR3 reads CASSPGRPDTQYF. The CDR3 DNA sequence: TGTGCCAGCAGCCCGGGGAGGCCAGATACGCAGTATTTT. Full variable domain (outside the CDR3, taken from reference TRBV5-6 and TRBJ2-3): DAGVTQSPTHLIKTRGQQVTLRCSPKSGHDTVSWYQQALGQGPQFIFQYYEEEERQRGNFPDRFSGHQFPNYSSELNVNALLLGDSALYLCASSPGRPDTQYFGPGTRLTVL.

The chain combines TRBV12-5 with TRBJ2-2; TRBD2 agrees at 10 bases. The CDR3 runs to 15 residues. The germline gives CDR1 LGHNT, CDR2 FRNRAP. Losses at the gene ends were 8 bases for V and 4 bases for J; bases not matched to a gene: 7. The CDR3 DNA follows: TGTGCTAGTATGAGCGGGAGGGCCGTCACCGGGGAGCTGTTTTTT. Its translation is CASMSGRAVTGELFF.

The chain joins TRBV27 to TRBJ1-5, with 7 bases fitting TRBD1. This CDR3 has 14 residues. V gave up 7 bases and J gave up 3 bases; unmatched junction bases: 6. CDR1 and CDR2 from the germline V gene are MNHEY and SMNVEV (reference sequence). CDR3 in amino acids: CASKGTAINQPQHF. Written as DNA, the CDR3 is TGTGCCAGCAAGGGGACAGCAATCAATCAGCCCCAGCATTTT.